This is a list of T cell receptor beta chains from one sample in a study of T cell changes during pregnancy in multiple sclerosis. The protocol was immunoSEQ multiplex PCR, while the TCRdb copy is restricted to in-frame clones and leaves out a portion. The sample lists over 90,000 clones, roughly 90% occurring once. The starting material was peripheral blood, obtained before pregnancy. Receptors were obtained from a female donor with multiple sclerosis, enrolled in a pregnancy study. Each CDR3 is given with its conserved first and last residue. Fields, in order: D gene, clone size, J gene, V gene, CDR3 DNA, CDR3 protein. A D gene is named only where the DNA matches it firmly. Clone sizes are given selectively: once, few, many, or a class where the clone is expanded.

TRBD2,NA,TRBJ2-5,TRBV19,TGTGCCAGTAGTGGGACTAGCGGGAGGAAGGAGACCCAGTACTTC,CASSGTSGRKETQYF
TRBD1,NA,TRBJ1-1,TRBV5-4,TGTGCCAGCAGCTCGGGACAGGGGGCCCAGGAAGCTTTCTTT,CASSSGQGAQEAFF
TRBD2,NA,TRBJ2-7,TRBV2,TGTGCCAGCAGCCCGGGACTAGCGCCCGGCGGGGAGCAGTACTTC,CASSPGLAPGGEQYF
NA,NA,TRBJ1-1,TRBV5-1,TGCGCCAGCAGAATAGGACAGTCGAACACTGAAGCTTTCTTT,CASRIGQSNTEAFF
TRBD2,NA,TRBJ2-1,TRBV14,TGTGCCAGCAGCCTTTTTGCGGGGGGGGTGACCAATGAGCAGTTCTTC,CASSLFAGGVTNEQFF
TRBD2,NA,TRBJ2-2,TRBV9,TGTGCCAGCAGCGTAGACAGCGCTAGCGGGAGGTTTCCCGGGGAGCTGTTTTTT,CASSVDSASGRFPGELFF
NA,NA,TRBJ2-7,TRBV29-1,TGCAGCGTAACCTTAGCGGACCGCTCCTACGAGCAGTACTTC,CSVTLADRSYEQYF
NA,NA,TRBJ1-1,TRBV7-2,TGTGCCAGCAGTCTACTCAGGGGGAACACTGAAGCTTTCTTT,CASSLLRGNTEAFF
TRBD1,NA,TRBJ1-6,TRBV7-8,TGTGCCAGCAGCTCACGCCGGGACAGGGGTAATTCACCCCTCCACTTT,CASSSRRDRGNSPLHF
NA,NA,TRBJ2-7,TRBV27,TGTGCCAGCAGTCCCGGACAGCAACCCTCCTACGAGCAGTACTTC,CASSPGQQPSYEQYF
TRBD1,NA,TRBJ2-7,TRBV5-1,TGCGCCAGCAGCTTGGGGGACAGGGGCCCGGGCGAGCAGTACTTC,CASSLGDRGPGEQYF
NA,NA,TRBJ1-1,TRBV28,TGTGCCAGCAGTCTGCGGGGGGTGAACACTGAAGCTTTCTTT,CASSLRGVNTEAFF
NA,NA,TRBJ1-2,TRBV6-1,TGTGCCAGCAGCATCCTAGGACAAGCCTATGGCTACACCTTC,CASSILGQAYGYTF
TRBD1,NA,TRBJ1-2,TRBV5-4,TGTGCCAGCAGCTTAGGGACAGGGTCCTATGGCTACACCTTC,CASSLGTGSYGYTF
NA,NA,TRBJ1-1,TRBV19,TGTGCCACGGGGAGGGGAGGACCTGAAGCTTTCTTT,CATGRGGPEAFF
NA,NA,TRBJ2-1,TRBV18,TGTGCCAGCTCACCACCCGATAGCGGCCACAATGAGCAGTTCTTC,CASSPPDSGHNEQFF
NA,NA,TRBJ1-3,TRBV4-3,TGCGCCAGCAGCCCCGGACTGTCGGACACCATATATTTT,CASSPGLSDTIYF
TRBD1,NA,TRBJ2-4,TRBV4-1,TGCGCCAGCAGCCAAGATCTAGGACAGGGGGTAGAGTACTTC,CASSQDLGQGVEYF
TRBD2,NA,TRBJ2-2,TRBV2,TGTGCCAGCAGTGAGGAGGCGGGAGCGGACACCGGGGAGCTGTTTTTT,CASSEEAGADTGELFF
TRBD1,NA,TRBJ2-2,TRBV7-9,TGTGCCAGCAGCCGGTGGGACAGGGGCACCGGGGAGCTGTTTTTT,CASSRWDRGTGELFF
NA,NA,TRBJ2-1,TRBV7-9,TGTGCCATCACAAGGGGACTGGGCGGGGCCTACAATGAGCAGTTCTTC,CAITRGLGGAYNEQFF
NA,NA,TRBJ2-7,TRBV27,TGTGCCAGCAGTCCTTTTGGGGCAGTGGCTTACGAGCAGTACTTC,CASSPFGAVAYEQYF
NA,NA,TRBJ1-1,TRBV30,TGTGCCTGGAGTGCCGCGGAAACCATTATGAACACTGAAGCTTTCTTT,CAWSAAETIMNTEAFF
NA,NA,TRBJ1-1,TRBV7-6,TGTGCCAGCAGCCGGCAGGCAGGGGTGGGGACTGAAGCTTTCTTT,CASSRQAGVGTEAFF
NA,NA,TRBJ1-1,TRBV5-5,TGTGCCAGCAGCTTGGAGGCGGGACTGAACACTGAAGCTTTCTTT,CASSLEAGLNTEAFF
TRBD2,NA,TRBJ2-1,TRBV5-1,TGCGCCAGCAGCTTTAGCGGGAGGGCTGGCGATGAGCAGTTCTTC,CASSFSGRAGDEQFF
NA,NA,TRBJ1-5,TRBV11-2,TGTGCCAGCAGCCCACAGGGTAATCAGCCCCAGCATTTT,CASSPQGNQPQHF
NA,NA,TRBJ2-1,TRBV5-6,TGTGCCAGCACCCCGGTAGATCGCACCTACAATGAGCAGTTCTTC,CASTPVDRTYNEQFF
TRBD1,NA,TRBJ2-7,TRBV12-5,TGTGCTAGTATAAGGGCGGAACCGGGACAGGGGACTTACGAGCAGTACTTC,CASIRAEPGQGTYEQYF
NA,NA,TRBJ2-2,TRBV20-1,TGCAGTGCCTATTACACCGGGGAGCTGTTTTTT,CSAYYTGELFF
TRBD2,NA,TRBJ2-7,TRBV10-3,TGTGCCATCAGAGATCTAGCGGGGGCCACCTACGAGCAGTACTTC,CAIRDLAGATYEQYF
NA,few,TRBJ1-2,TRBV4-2,TGTGCCAGCAGCCAGTCCCCTCAGGGAAACTATGGCTACACCTTC,CASSQSPQGNYGYTF
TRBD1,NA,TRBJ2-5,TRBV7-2,TGTGCCAGCAGCTCACAACAGGGGAAAGAGACCCAGTACTTC,CASSSQQGKETQYF
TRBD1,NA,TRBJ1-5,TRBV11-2,TGTGCCAGCAGCTTCGGACAGGGGGATAGCAATCAGCCCCAGCATTTT,CASSFGQGDSNQPQHF
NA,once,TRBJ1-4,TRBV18,TGTGCCAGCTCACCCTTAACACCCTCAACTAATGAAAAACTGTTTTTT,CASSPLTPSTNEKLFF
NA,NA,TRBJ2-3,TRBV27,TGTGCCAGCAGGGGGCTACCCCTCCCCACAGATACGCAGTATTTT,CASRGLPLPTDTQYF